This T cell receptor (beta chain) was recorded in a study of cytomegalovirus exposure and HLA in healthy donors. Findings and caveats of the study: Some highly shared sequence variants likely arose as a pipeline artifact. The classifier reportedly diagnosed cytomegalovirus status with high specificity and sensitivity.

About this clone: The antigen is not known.

Trimming removed 5 bases from V and 8 bases from J; junction bases left unmatched: 7. This CDR3 contains 14 residues. Germline V CDR1 and CDR2: MDHEN, SYDVKM. 13 Jbeta primers and 60 Vbeta primers were used for the PCR. The protocol was immunoSEQ multiplex PCR, while the TCRdb copy is restricted to in-frame clones and leaves out a portion. Across about 200,000 clones, the top ten clones capture about 1% of the sample. The origin of this receptor is a girl aged 2 to 10 in good health and CMV-seropositive. The V and J genes are TRBV28 and TRBJ1-2; TRBD1 aligns across 11 bases. Sequenced: PBMCs. The CDR3 here is CASSPRTGGYGYTF. The CDR3 DNA follows: TGTGCCAGCAGTCCGCGGACAGGGGGCTACGGCTACACCTTC.